The text below deals with one T cell receptor (beta chain). This entry comes from a study of blood T cell repertoires in COVID-19. Germline loops: CDR1 KGHSH, CDR2 LQKENI. The CDR3 runs 18 residues. Trimming took off 0 bases at V and 3 bases at J, with 20 bases between the two ends. Some clones are missing from TCRdb's copy, which holds only in-frame ones; the method was immunoSEQ multiplex PCR. There are about 70,000 clones in the sample; 80% to 90% occur only once, and 20% lies in the top ten. The clonotype comes from a woman aged 70-85 years with acute or convalescent COVID-19. Sample: peripheral blood. The rearrangement uses TRBV18 and TRBJ1-1; tentatively, D is TRBD1 (5 bases). The CDR3 DNA follows: TGTGCCAGCTCACCACCTAATCAGGGCCTAATGGGGCACACTGAAGCTTTCTTT. Its protein is CASSPPNQGLMGHTEAFF.